This is a list of T cell receptor beta chains from one sample in a study of human T cells and chemical hapten exposure. TCRdb processed the RACE reads anew with MiXCR; each CDR3 protein has one entry. The sample has around 150,000 distinct CDR3 sequences; about 14% are singletons. Sequenced here: whole blood, sampled in connection with sensitization to the hapten diphenylcyclopropenone (DPC). All receptors come from a woman aged 25 to 39 with alopecia areata. Some clones in this sample may be carry-over from other donors' samples. Both conserved end residues are part of each CDR3. A D gene is named only where the DNA matches it firmly. Clone size, where shown, is once, few, many, or a class for clones that have expanded.

>.|TRBV4-1|many|TRBJ2-5
TGCGCCAGCAGCCAAGATTTTGGGGCTCCGGCGGTGACCCAGTACTTC
CASSQDFGAPAVTQYF
>TRBD1|TRBV19|few|TRBJ2-5
TGTGCCAGTAGTAGGGACAGGATTTCACAAGAGACCCAGTACTTC
CASSRDRISQETQYF
>.|TRBV5-1|many|TRBJ1-2
TGCGCCACCAGTGATGATAACTATGGCTACACCTTC
CATSDDNYGYTF
>.|TRBV18|few|TRBJ2-3
TGTGCCAGCTCATGGACCGATGGAAGCACAGATACGCAGTATTTT
CASSWTDGSTDTQYF
>TRBD2|TRBV28|.|TRBJ2-3
TGTACCAGCAGCACGGGGGGAGCCACAGATACGCAGTATTTT
CTSSTGGATDTQYF
>.|TRBV7-2|.|TRBJ2-7
TGTGCCAGCAGCTTAGCGGGGCCACACGAGCAGTACTTC
CASSLAGPHEQYF
>.|TRBV24-1|few|TRBJ2-5
TGTGCCACCAACAGGGACTGGGGAGAGACCCAGTACTTC
CATNRDWGETQYF
>.|TRBV10-3|.|TRBJ1-5
TGTGCCATCAGCCAGGTTAACAATCAGCCCCAGCATTTT
CAISQVNNQPQHF
>.|TRBV7-9|many|TRBJ1-2
TGTGCCAGCAGCCGGCGTGGGTCTGACTATGGCTACACCTTC
CASSRRGSDYGYTF
>TRBD1|TRBV28|.|TRBJ1-2
TGTGCCAGCAGTTCTTGGACAGGGGGAAACTATGGCTACACCTTC
CASSSWTGGNYGYTF
>.|TRBV5-5|few|TRBJ1-1
TGTGCCAGCAGCTTGGAGGCAGGGATGAACACTGAAGCTTTCTTT
CASSLEAGMNTEAFF
>.|TRBV20-1|.|TRBJ2-3
TGCAGCGCAGTGAGGGTGGCGACAGATACGCAGTATTTT
CSAVRVATDTQYF
>.|TRBV29-1|many|TRBJ1-3
TGCAGCGTTAGTCGGGACGGTGGAAACACCATATATTTT
CSVSRDGGNTIYF
>.|TRBV5-8|.|TRBJ2-5
TGTGCCAGCAGCTTGGGGCGAGTCCCAGGAGGGGAGACCCAGTACTTC
CASSLGRVPGGETQYF
>TRBD1|TRBV10-3|.|TRBJ2-5
TGTGCCACCACCGGACAGGGACAAGAGACCCAGTACTTC
CATTGQGQETQYF
>.|TRBV27|.|TRBJ2-1
TGTGCCAGCAGTTTACCCCCCGGTTCCCCCTACAATGAGCAGTTCTTC
CASSLPPGSPYNEQFF
>.|TRBV5-5|few|TRBJ1-2
TGTGCCAGCAGCTTGCGCCGGGAACGGGGGATCTATGGCTACACCTTC
CASSLRRERGIYGYTF
>.|TRBV18|few|TRBJ1-3
TGTGCCAGCTCACCAGATTTATCGGGGACTGGAAACACCATATATTTT
CASSPDLSGTGNTIYF
>TRBD2|TRBV20-1|.|TRBJ2-1
TGCAGTGCCAGCGGGGGGGGTAGCACCTACAATGAGCAGTTCTTC
CSASGGGSTYNEQFF
>.|TRBV2|.|TRBJ1-4
TGTGCCAGTCATCGTACAAGCACTAATGAAAAACTGTTTTTT
CASHRTSTNEKLFF
>.|TRBV29-1|many|TRBJ2-1
TGCAGTATGGGGAAGAGCTCCTACAATGAGCAGTTCTTC
CSMGKSSYNEQFF
>.|TRBV7-2|.|TRBJ2-2
TGTGCCAGCAGCTCTCAGGTGGCTACCGGGGAGCTGTTTTTT
CASSSQVATGELFF
>.|TRBV18|.|TRBJ1-1
TGTGCCAGCTCACCAGGATACAGGGACACTGAAGCTTTCTTT
CASSPGYRDTEAFF
>TRBD2|TRBV12-3/TRBV12-4|many|TRBJ2-5
TGTGCCAGCCAATCTAGCGGGGGGGCAGAGACCCAGTACTTC
CASQSSGGAETQYF
>.|TRBV20-1|.|TRBJ2-1
TGCAGTGCTAGAGATCCATTTTCCCTTCGGGGCTACAATGAGCAGTTCTTC
CSARDPFSLRGYNEQFF
>.|TRBV4-3|.|TRBJ1-4
TGCGCCAGCAGCCAAGAGCTTCTCGGCGGGGGTGGTGAAAAACTGTTTTTT
CASSQELLGGGGEKLFF
>TRBD1|TRBV29-1|few|TRBJ2-5
TGCAGCGTTGTCATCGGGACAGGGACCCAAGAGACCCAGTACTTC
CSVVIGTGTQETQYF
>TRBD2|TRBV9|few|TRBJ2-1
TGTGCCAGCAGCGTAGATCCACTAGCGGGAGTTAAGAATGAGCAGTTCTTC
CASSVDPLAGVKNEQFF
>TRBD2|TRBV28|few|TRBJ2-7
TGTGCCAGCAGTCTCGGAGGGACTATGAGCGAGCAGTACTTC
CASSLGGTMSEQYF
>.|TRBV10-3|.|TRBJ2-5
TGTGCCATCAGTGAGTCGGCGGAGACCCAGTACTTC
CAISESAETQYF
>TRBD1|TRBV7-2|few|TRBJ1-6
TGTGCCAGCAGCCCTACGGGACAGGCTAATTCACCCCTCCACTTT
CASSPTGQANSPLHF
>.|TRBV20-1|.|TRBJ2-1
TGCAGTGCTATCGAGTCGATAAACAATGAGCAGTTCTTC
CSAIESINNEQFF
>TRBD1|TRBV2|few|TRBJ2-3
TGTGCCAGCAGTCCGAGGGGGACAGGGGGTCCTAGCACAGATACGCAGTATTTT
CASSPRGTGGPSTDTQYF
>.|TRBV3-1|.|TRBJ1-5
TGTGCCAGCAGCCCCCGGGACAACTATCAGCCCCAGCATTTT
CASSPRDNYQPQHF
>TRBD2|TRBV4-2|few|TRBJ2-1
TGTGCCAGCAGCCGGGAAAACCGACTAGCGGGGCGCAATGAGCAGTTCTTC
CASSRENRLAGRNEQFF
>TRBD2|TRBV6-1|few|TRBJ2-7
TGTGCCAGCAGCTGGGGGGGGTCAAACTCCTACGAGCAGTACTTC
CASSWGGSNSYEQYF
>TRBD1|TRBV19|.|TRBJ2-1
TGTGCCACCAAGGGGGCCCGTAATGAGCAGTTCTTC
CATKGARNEQFF
>.|TRBV7-9|many|TRBJ1-5
TGTGCCAGCAGCTTAGGTTTGAATCAGCCCCAGCATTTT
CASSLGLNQPQHF
>.|TRBV4-1|few|TRBJ2-2
TGCGCCAGCAGCCAAGAGGAGGCAGGGGTTTTCTCGAACACCGGGGAGCTGTTTTTT
CASSQEEAGVFSNTGELFF
>.|TRBV7-8|few|TRBJ2-1
TGTGCCAGCAGCCCCACTTTAGGGACTTACAATGAGCAGTTCTTC
CASSPTLGTYNEQFF
>TRBD1|TRBV28|.|TRBJ2-5
TGTGCCAGCAGCCGAACAGGGGCCCTTCAAGAGACCCAGTACTTC
CASSRTGALQETQYF
>TRBD2|TRBV11-2|.|TRBJ2-5
TGTGCCAGCACCTTATCCCCTTTTCTAGCGGGAGGAGAGACCCAGTACTTC
CASTLSPFLAGGETQYF
>TRBD1|TRBV27|.|TRBJ1-5
TGTGCCAGCAGTACGACAGGGATTAGCAATCAGCCCCAGCATTTT
CASSTTGISNQPQHF
>.|TRBV11-2|many|TRBJ2-2
TGTGCCAGCAGCATGAACACCGGGGAGCTGTTTTTT
CASSMNTGELFF
>.|TRBV29-1|many|TRBJ2-5
TGCAGCGTTGTTCGGGCTAGTAGGGAGACCCAGTACTTC
CSVVRASRETQYF
>.|TRBV28|.|TRBJ1-2
TGTGCCAGCATCCAGCCTCCCCCGGCCTATGGCTACACCTTC
CASIQPPPAYGYTF
>.|TRBV27|.|TRBJ1-6
TGTGCCAGCAGCCTGGGGGGGTATCGTTCACCCCTCCACTTT
CASSLGGYRSPLHF
>.|TRBV4-2|few|TRBJ1-2
TGTGCCAGCAGCCAAGATCACGGGGGCCATGGCTATGGCTACACCTTC
CASSQDHGGHGYGYTF
>TRBD2|TRBV28|.|TRBJ2-5
TGTGCCAGCACTCCCGGACTAGCGGGAACCCAGTACTTC
CASTPGLAGTQYF
>.|TRBV7-9|.|TRBJ2-7
TGTGCCAGCAGCCCAGCCGGCGAACTGGAGCAGTACTTC
CASSPAGELEQYF
>.|TRBV12-3/TRBV12-4|few|TRBJ2-1
TGTGCCAGCAGTTTACGCCTAGCCGTATACAATGAGCAGTTCTTC
CASSLRLAVYNEQFF
>.|TRBV18|few|TRBJ1-1
TGTGCCAGCTCAATCCGGTCGAACACTGAAGCTTTCTTT
CASSIRSNTEAFF
>.|TRBV21-1|few|TRBJ2-1
TGTGCCAGCAGCAAAATGAGGACGATTCCGGGACAGGGGTACAATGAGCAGTTCTTC
CASSKMRTIPGQGYNEQFF
>TRBD1|TRBV5-1|.|TRBJ1-2
TGCGCCAGCAGCGTCGGGACAGGACCCTATGGCTACACCTTC
CASSVGTGPYGYTF
>.|TRBV19|.|TRBJ2-3
TGTGCCAGTAGGAATCCTAGCTATACTAGCACAGATACGCAGTATTTT
CASRNPSYTSTDTQYF
>.|TRBV6-6|many|TRBJ1-6
TGTGCCAGCACAGGGGCAGGGTACGATAATTCACCCCTCCACTTT
CASTGAGYDNSPLHF
>.|TRBV3-1|few|TRBJ1-1
TGTGCCAGCAGCGACACACAGGGCAGAGGGACTGAAGCTTTCTTT
CASSDTQGRGTEAFF
>TRBD1|TRBV20-1|many|TRBJ2-2
TGCAGTGCTAGAGCACAGGGGGCTGACACCGGGGAGCTGTTTTTT
CSARAQGADTGELFF
>TRBD1|TRBV2|few|TRBJ2-2
TGTGCCAGCAGACCTCCGGGACAGGGGGCCACCGGGGAGCTGTTTTTT
CASRPPGQGATGELFF